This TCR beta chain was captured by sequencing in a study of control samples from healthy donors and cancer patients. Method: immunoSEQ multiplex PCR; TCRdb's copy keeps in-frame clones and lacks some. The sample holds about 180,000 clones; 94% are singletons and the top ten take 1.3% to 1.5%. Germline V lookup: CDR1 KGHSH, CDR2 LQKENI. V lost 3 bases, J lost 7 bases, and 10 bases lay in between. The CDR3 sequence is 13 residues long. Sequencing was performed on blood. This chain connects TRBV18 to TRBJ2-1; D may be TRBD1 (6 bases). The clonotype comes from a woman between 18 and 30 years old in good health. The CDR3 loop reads CASSPTGKNEQFF. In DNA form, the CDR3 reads TGTGCCAGCTCACCGACAGGTAAAAATGAGCAGTTCTTC. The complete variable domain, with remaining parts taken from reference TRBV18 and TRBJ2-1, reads NAGVMQNPRHLVRRRGQEARLRCSPMKGHSHVYWYRQLPEEGLKFMVYLQKENIIDESGMPKERFSAEFPKEGPSILRIQQVVRGDSAAYFCASSPTGKNEQFFGPGTRLTVL.